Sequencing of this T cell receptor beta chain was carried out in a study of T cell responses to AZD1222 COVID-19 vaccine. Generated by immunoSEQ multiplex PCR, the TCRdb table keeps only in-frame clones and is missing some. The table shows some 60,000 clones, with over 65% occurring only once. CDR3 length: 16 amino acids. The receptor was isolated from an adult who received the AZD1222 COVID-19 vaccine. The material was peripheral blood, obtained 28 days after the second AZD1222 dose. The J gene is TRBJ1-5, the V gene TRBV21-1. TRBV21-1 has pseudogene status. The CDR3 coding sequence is TGTGCCAGCAGCGATCCACCCCGGCGTAGCAATCAGCCCCAGCATTTT. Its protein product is CASSDPPRRSNQPQHF.